Below, one T cell receptor beta chain is given with its context. Its antigen is unidentified. These data belong to a study of cytomegalovirus exposure and HLA in healthy donors. In the study overall: Some 87 million unique TCRs from HLA-typed donors were held in an early release of data.

V lost 2 bases, J lost 2 bases, and 4 bases stayed unmatched. Looked up from germline, CDR1 is MNHEY and CDR2 is SVGAGI. The CDR3 has 15 amino acids. Study results and caveats: A later analysis appeared to link common viral pathogens to several of the most significant clusters. Researchers catalogued around 150 TCR beta chains as cytomegalovirus-associated.

13 Jbeta primers and 60 Vbeta primers were used for the PCR. Assay used: immunoSEQ multiplex PCR; TCRdb lists only in-frame clones, some missing. The sample holds more than 95,000 clones, roughly 78% seen once. The chain has TRBV6-5 and TRBJ2-7, with 9 bases matching TRBD2. This receptor was identified in a woman aged 40 to 50 in good health and CMV-seronegative. Specimen: PBMCs. CDR3 in amino acids: CASSYAAGGPYEQYF. CDR3 DNA: TGTGCCAGCAGTTACGCGGCGGGAGGGCCCTACGAGCAGTACTTC.